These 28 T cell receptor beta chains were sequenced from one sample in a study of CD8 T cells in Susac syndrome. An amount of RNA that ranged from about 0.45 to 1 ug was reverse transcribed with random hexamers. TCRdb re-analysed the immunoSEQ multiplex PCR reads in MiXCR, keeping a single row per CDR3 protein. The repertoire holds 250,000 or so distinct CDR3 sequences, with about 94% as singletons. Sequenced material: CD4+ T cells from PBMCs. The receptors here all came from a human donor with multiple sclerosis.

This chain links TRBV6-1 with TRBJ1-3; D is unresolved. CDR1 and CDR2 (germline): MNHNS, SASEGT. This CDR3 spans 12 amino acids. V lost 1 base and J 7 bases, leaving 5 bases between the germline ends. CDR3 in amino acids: CASSEGHNTIYF. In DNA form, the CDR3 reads TGTGCCAGCAGTGAAGGACATAACACCATATATTTT.

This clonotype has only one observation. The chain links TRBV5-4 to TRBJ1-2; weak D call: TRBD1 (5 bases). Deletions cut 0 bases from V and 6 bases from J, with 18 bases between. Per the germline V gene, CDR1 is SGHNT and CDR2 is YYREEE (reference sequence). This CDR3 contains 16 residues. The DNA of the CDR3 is TGTGCCAGCAGCTTGGTCGTAGCGGGGGGATATGATGGCTACACCTTC. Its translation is CASSLVVAGGYDGYTF. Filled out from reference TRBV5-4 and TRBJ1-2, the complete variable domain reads ETGVTQSPTHLIKTRGQQVTLRCSSQSGHNTVSWYQQALGQGPQFIFQYYREEENGRGNFPPRFSGLQFPNYSSELNVNALELDDSALYLCASSLVVAGGYDGYTFGSGTRLTVV.

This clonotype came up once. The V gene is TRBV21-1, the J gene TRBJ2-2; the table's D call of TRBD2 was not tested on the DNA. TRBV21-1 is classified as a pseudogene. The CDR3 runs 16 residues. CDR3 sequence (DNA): TGTGCCAGCAGCAAAGCCGTTAGCGTTAACACCGGGGAGCTGCTTTTT. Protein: CASSKAVSVNTGELLF.

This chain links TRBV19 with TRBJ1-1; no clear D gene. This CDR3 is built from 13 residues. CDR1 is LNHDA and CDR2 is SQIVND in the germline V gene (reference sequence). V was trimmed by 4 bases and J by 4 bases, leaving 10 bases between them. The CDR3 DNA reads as TGTGCCAGTAGTACCCTGACCGGCACTGAAGCTTTCTTT. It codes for CASSTLTGTEAFF.

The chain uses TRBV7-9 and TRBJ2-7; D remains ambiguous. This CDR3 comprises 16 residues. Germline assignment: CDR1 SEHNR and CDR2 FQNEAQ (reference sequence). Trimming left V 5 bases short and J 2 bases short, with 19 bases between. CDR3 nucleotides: TGTGCCAGCAGCCCCCACCCCAGGCTGAACCCCTACGAGCAGTACTTC. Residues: CASSPHPRLNPYEQYF.

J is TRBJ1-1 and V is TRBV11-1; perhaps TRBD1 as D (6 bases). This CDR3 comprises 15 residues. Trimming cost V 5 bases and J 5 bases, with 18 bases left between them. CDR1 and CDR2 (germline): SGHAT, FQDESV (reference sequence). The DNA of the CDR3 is TGTGCCAGCAGCCCTCACAGGGCCGGTGAGACTGAAGCTTTCTTT. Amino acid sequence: CASSPHRAGETEAFF.

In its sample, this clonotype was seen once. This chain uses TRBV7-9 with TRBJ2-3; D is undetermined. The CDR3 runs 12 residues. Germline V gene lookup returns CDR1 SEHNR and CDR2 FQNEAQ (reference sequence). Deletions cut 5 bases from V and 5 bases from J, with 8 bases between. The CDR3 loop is CASSPVEDTQYF. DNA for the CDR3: TGTGCCAGCAGCCCAGTAGAAGATACGCAGTATTTT. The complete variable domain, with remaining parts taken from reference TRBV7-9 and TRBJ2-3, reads DTGVSQNPRHKITKRGQNVTFRCDPISEHNRLYWYRQTLGQGPEFLTYFQNEAQLEKSRLLSDRFSAERPKGSFSTLEIQRTEQGDSAMYLCASSPVEDTQYFGPGTRLTVL.

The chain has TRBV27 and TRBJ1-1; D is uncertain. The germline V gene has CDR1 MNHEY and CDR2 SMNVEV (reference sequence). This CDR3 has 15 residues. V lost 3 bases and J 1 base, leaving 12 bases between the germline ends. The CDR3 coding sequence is TGTGCCAGCAGTTTTAAGATGTCTGCGAACACTGAAGCTTTCTTT. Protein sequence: CASSFKMSANTEAFF.

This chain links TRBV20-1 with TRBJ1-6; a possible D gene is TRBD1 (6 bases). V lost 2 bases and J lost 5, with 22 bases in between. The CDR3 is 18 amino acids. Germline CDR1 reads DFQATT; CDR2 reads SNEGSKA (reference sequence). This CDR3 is CSARSSTGWNTNNSPLHF. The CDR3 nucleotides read TGCAGTGCTAGAAGTTCGACAGGTTGGAATACAAATAATTCACCCCTCCACTTT.

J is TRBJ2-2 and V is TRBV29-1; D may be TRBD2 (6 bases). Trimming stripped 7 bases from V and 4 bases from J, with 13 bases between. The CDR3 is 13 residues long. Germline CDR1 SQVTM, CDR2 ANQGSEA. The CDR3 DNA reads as TGCAGCGGAGGACTATCCCTCACCGGGGAGCTGTTTTTT. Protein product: CSGGLSLTGELFF.

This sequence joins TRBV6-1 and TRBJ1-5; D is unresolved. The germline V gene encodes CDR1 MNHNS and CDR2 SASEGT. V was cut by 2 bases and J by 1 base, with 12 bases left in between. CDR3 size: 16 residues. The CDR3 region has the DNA TGTGCCAGCAGTGAATTCATTTCTGCCAGCAATCAGCCCCAGCATTTT. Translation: CASSEFISASNQPQHF.

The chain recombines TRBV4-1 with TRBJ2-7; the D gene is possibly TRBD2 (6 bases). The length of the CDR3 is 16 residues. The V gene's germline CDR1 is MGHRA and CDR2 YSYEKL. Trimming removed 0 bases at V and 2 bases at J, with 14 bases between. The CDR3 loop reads CASSQERVRGTYEQYF. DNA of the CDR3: TGCGCCAGCAGCCAAGAACGAGTGCGGGGAACCTACGAGCAGTACTTC.

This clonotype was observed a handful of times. CDR3 sequence: CASSRVGEQFF. The CDR3 nucleotides are TGTGCCAGCAGTCGCGTGGGTGAGCAGTTCTTC. This sequence joins TRBV14 and TRBJ2-1, with D unresolved. The CDR3 extends over 11 amino acids. Trimming shortened V by 6 bases and J by 9 bases, and 9 bases separated the two germline ends. Germline loops: CDR1 SGHDN, CDR2 FVKESK.

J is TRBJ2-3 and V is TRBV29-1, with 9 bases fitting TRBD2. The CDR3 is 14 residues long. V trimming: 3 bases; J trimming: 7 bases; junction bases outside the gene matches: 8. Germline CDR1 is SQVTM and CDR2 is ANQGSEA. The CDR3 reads CSVDNPSGRYTQYF. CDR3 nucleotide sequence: TGCAGCGTTGACAACCCAAGCGGGAGGTATACGCAGTATTTT.

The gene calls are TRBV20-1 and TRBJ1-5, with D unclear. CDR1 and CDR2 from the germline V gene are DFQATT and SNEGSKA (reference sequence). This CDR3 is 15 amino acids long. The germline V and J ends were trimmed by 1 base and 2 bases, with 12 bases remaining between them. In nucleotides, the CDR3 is TGCAGTGCTAGAGCTTGGGAACTTGGCAATCAGCCCCAGCATTTT. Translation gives CSARAWELGNQPQHF.

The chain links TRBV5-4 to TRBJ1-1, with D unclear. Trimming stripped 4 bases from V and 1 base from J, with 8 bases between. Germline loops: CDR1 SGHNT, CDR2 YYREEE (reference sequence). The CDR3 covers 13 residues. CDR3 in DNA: TGTGCCAGCAGCCCCGTTCAGAACACTGAAGCTTTCTTT. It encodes CASSPVQNTEAFF.

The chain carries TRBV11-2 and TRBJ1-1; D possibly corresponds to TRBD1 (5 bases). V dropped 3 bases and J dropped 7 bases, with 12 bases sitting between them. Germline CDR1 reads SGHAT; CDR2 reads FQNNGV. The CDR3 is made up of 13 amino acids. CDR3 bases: TGTGCCAGCAGCTTCCACCGGGACGGTGAAGCTTTCTTT. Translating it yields CASSFHRDGEAFF. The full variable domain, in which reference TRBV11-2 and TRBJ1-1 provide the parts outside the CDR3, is EAGVAQSPRYKIIEKRQSVAFWCNPISGHATLYWYQQILGQGPKLLIQFQNNGVVDDSQLPKDRFSAERLKGVDSTLKIQPAKLEDSAVYLCASSFHRDGEAFFGQGTRLTVV.

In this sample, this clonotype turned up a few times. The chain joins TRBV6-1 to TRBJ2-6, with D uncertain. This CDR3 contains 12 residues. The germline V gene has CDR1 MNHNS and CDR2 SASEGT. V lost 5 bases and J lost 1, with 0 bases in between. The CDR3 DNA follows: TGTGCCAGCAGTTCTGGGGCCAACGTCCTGACTTTC. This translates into CASSSGANVLTF.

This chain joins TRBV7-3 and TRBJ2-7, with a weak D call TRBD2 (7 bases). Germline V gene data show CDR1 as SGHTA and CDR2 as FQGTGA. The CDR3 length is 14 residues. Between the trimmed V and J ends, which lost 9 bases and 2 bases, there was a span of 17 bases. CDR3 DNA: TGTGCCAGAGTTCCAGCGGGACACCCCTACGAGCAGTACGTC. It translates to CARVPAGHPYEQYV.

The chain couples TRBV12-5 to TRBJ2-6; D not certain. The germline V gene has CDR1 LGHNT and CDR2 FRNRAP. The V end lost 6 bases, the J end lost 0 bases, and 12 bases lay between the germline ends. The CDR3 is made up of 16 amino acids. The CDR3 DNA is TGTGCTAGTGGCCCCGACCGAGTCTCTGGGGCCAACGTCCTGACTTTC. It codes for CASGPDRVSGANVLTF.

The CDR3: CASSFGLAGGPFTGELFF. CDR3 nucleotide sequence: TGTGCCAGCAGCTTCGGACTAGCGGGAGGGCCTTTCACCGGGGAGCTGTTTTTT. V is TRBV7-9 and J is TRBJ2-2; 15 nucleotides align to TRBD2. This CDR3 has 18 amino acids. V was pared by 3 bases and J by 4 bases, with 6 bases of the junction left unmatched. Germline CDR1 SEHNR, CDR2 FQNEAQ (reference sequence). The full variable domain, rest sourced from reference TRBV7-9 and TRBJ2-2, is DTGVSQNPRHKITKRGQNVTFRCDPISEHNRLYWYRQTLGQGPEFLTYFQNEAQLEKSRLLSDRFSAERPKGSFSTLEIQRTEQGDSAMYLCASSFGLAGGPFTGELFFGEGSRLTVL.

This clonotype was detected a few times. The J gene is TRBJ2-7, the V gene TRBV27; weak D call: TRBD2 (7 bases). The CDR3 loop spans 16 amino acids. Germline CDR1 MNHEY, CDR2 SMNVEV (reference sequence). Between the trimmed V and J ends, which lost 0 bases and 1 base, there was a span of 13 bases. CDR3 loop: CASSLSGGRQSYEQYV. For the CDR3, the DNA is TGTGCCAGCAGTTTATCGGGGGGGCGGCAGTCCTACGAGCAGTACGTC.

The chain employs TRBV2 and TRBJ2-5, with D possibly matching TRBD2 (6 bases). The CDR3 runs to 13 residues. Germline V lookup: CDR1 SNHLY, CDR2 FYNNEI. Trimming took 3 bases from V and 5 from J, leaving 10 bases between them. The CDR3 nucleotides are TGTGCCAGCAGTGATTTGCGGGGCGAGACCCAGTACTTC. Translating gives CASSDLRGETQYF.

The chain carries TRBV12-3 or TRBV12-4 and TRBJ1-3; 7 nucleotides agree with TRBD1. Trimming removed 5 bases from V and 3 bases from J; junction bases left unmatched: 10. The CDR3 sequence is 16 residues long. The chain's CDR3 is CASSPTTGAYGNTIYF. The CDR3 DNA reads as TGTGCCAGCAGTCCAACTACAGGGGCCTATGGAAACACCATATATTTT.

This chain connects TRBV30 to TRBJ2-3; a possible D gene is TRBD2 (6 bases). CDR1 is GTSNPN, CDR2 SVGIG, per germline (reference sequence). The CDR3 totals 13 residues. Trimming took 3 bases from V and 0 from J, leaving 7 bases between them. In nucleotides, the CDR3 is TGTGCCTGGAGGGGGACTAGCACAGATACGCAGTATTTT. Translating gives CAWRGTSTDTQYF.

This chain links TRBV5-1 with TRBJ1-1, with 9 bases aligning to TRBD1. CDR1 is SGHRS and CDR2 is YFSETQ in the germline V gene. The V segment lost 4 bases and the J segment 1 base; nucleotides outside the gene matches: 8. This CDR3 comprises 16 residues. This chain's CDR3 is CASSAGQGRWNTEAFF. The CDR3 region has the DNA TGCGCCAGCAGCGCGGGACAGGGTCGGTGGAACACTGAAGCTTTCTTT.

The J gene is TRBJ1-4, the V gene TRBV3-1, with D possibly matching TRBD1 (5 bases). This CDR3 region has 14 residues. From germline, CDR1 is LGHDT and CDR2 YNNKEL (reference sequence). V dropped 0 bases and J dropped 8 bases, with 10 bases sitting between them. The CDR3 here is CASSQDGAIEKLFF. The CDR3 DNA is TGTGCCAGCAGCCAAGATGGGGCTATCGAAAAACTGTTTTTT.

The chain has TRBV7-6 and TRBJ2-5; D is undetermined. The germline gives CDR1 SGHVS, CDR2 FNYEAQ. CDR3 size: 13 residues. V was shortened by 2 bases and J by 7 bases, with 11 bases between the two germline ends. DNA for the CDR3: TGTGCCAGCAGCTTAAACCCCTTAACGACCCAGTACTTC. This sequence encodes CASSLNPLTTQYF.